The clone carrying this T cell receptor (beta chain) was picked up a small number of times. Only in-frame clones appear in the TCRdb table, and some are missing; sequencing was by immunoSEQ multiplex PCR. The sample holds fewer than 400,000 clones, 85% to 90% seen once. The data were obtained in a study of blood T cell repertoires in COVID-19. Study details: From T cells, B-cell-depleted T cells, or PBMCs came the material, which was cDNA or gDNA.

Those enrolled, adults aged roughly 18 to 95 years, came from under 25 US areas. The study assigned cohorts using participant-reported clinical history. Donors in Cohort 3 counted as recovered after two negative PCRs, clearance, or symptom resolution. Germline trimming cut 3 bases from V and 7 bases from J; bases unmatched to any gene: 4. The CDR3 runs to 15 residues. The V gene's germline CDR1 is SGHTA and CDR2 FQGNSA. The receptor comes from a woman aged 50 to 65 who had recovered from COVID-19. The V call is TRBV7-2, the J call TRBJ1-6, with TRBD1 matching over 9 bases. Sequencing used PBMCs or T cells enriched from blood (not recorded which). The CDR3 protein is CASSFSDRGNSPLHF. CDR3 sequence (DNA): TGTGCCAGCAGCTTCTCGGACAGGGGAAATTCACCCCTCCACTTT. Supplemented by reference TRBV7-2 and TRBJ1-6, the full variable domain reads GAGVSQSPSNKVTEKGKDVELRCDPISGHTALYWYRQSLGQGLEFLIYFQGNSAPDKSGLPSDRFSAERTGGSVSTLTIQRTQQEDSAVYLCASSFSDRGNSPLHFGNGTRLTVT.